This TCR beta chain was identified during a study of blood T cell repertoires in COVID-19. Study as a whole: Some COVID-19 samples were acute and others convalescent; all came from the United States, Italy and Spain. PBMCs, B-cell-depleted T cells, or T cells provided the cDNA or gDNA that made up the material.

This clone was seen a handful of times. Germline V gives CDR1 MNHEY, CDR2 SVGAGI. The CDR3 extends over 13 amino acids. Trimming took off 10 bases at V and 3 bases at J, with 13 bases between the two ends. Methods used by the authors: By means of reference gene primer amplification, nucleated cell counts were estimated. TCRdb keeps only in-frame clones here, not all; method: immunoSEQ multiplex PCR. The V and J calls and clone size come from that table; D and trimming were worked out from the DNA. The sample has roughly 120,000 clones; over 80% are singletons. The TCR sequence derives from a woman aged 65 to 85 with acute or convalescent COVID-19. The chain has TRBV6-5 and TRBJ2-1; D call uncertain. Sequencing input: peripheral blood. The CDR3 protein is CATLPPGYNEQFF. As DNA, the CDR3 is TGTGCCACCCTTCCCCCAGGCTACAATGAGCAGTTCTTC.